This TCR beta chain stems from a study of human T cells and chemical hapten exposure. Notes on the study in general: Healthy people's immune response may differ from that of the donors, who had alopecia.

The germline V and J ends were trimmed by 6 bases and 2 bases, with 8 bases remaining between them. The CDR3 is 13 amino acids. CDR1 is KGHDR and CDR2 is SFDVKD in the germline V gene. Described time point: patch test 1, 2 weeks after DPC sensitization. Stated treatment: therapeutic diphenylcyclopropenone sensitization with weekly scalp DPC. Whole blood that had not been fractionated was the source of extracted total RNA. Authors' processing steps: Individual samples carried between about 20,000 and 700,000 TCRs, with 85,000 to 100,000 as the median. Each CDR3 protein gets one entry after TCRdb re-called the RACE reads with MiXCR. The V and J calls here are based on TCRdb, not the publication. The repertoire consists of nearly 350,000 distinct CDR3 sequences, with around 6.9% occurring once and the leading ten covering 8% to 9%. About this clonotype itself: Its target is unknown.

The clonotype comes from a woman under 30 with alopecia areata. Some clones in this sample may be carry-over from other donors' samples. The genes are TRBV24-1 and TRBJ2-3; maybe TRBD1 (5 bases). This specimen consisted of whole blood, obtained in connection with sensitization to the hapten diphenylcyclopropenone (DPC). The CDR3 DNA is TGTGCCACCAGTCTGACAGCCACAGATACGCAGTATTTT. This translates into CATSLTATDTQYF.